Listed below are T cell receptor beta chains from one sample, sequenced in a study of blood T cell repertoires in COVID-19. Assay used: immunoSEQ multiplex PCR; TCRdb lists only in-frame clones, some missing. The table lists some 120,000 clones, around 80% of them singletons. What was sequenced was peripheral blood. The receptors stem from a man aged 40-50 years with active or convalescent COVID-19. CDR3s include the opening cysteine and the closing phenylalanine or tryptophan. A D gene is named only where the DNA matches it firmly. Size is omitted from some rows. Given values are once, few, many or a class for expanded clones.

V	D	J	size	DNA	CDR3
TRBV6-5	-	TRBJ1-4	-	TGTGCCAGCAGTTTGGCAGGGGCTAATGAAAAACTGTTTTTT	CASSLAGANEKLFF
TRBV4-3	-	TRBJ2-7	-	TGCGCCAGCAGCCAAGTACTTGGCGTCGGACAACTTCTCTACGAGCAGTACTTC	CASSQVLGVGQLLYEQYF
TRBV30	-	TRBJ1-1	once	TGTGCCTGGAAAGAGGCCGGTCGGACTGAAGCTTTCTTT	CAWKEAGRTEAFF
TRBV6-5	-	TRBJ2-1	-	TGTGCCAGCAGTTACCCGGACAATGAGCAGTTCTTC	CASSYPDNEQFF
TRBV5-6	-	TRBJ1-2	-	TGTGCCAGCAGCTTGGAGCGGGGGTTCCCCTACACCTTC	CASSLERGFPYTF
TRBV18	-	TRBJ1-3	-	TGTGCCGGCGGGGGCTCTGGAAACACCATATATTTT	CAGGGSGNTIYF
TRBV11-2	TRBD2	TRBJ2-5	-	TGTGCCAGCAGCTTAAACTCCCTAGCGGAAGAGACCCAGTACTTC	CASSLNSLAEETQYF
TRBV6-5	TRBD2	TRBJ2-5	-	TGTGCCAGCAGCCGACGGGGGGTAGCGGTAGAGACCCAGTACTTC	CASSRRGVAVETQYF
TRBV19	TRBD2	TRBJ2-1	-	TGTGCCAGTAGTATCCAAAGCGGGAGCTTAGACAATGAGCAGTTCTTC	CASSIQSGSLDNEQFF
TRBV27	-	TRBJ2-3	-	TGTGCCAGCAGTTTATCCGGACTTAGACAGTATTTT	CASSLSGLRQYF
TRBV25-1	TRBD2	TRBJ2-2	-	TGTGCCAGCAGTTCGACTAGCGGGAGGGCCCGGTCCGGGGAGCTGTTTTTT	CASSSTSGRARSGELFF
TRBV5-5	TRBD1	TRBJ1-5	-	TGTGCCAGCAGCGGGGGGGCCGGACAGGGCAACAATCAGCCCCAGCATTTT	CASSGGAGQGNNQPQHF
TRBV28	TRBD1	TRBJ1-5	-	TGTGCCAGCAGCCAGGGCAGACAGGGCGGTATATCCAGCAATCAGCCCCAGCATTTT	CASSQGRQGGISSNQPQHF
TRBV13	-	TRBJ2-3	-	TGTGCCAGCAGCCCTCGGTCAGGGGAACGTAGTGATACGCAGTATTTT	CASSPRSGERSDTQYF